This T cell receptor beta chain was identified in a study of beta chain features in type 1 diabetes. The whole isolated RNA underwent reverse transcription, so sequencing captured expressed TCRB transcripts. Only in-frame clones appear in the TCRdb table, and some are missing; sequencing was by immunoSEQ multiplex PCR. This sample has some 190,000 clones; less than 10% occur once, and the top ten carry under 0.55%. Points from the study as a whole: Across all four CD4+ subsets, people with type 1 diabetes showed modestly shorter TCRB CDR3s. More deletions and fewer insertions at VDJ junctions were found in patients with type 1 diabetes.

Concerning this clone: Its cognate antigen is unknown.

V dropped 7 bases and J dropped 4; count of bases not matched to a gene: 1. This CDR3 comprises 14 residues. Per the germline V gene, CDR1 is SEHNR and CDR2 is FQNEAQ (reference sequence). In all sorted populations, purity surpassed 95%. This TCR came from a man aged 18 to 29 with type 1 diabetes. The chain joins TRBV7-9 to TRBJ2-1; 13 bases are shared with TRBD2. Sequencing was done on a sample of central memory CD4+ T cells from blood. The CDR3 sequence is CASTLAGGYNEQFF. CDR3 DNA sequence: TGTGCCAGCACACTAGCGGGGGGGTACAATGAGCAGTTCTTC.